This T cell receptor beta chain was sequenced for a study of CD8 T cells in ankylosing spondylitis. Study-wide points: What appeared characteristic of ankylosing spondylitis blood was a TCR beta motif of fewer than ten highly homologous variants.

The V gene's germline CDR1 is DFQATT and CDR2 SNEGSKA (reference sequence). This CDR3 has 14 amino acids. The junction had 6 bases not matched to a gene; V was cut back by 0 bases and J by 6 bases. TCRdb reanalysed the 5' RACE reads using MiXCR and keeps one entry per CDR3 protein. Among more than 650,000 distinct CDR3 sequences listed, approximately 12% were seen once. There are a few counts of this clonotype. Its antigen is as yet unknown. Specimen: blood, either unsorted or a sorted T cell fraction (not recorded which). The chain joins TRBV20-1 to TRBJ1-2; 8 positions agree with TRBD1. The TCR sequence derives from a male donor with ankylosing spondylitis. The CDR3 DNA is TGCAGTGCTAGAGATTTCAGGGGGCACGATGGCTACACCTTC. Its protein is CSARDFRGHDGYTF.